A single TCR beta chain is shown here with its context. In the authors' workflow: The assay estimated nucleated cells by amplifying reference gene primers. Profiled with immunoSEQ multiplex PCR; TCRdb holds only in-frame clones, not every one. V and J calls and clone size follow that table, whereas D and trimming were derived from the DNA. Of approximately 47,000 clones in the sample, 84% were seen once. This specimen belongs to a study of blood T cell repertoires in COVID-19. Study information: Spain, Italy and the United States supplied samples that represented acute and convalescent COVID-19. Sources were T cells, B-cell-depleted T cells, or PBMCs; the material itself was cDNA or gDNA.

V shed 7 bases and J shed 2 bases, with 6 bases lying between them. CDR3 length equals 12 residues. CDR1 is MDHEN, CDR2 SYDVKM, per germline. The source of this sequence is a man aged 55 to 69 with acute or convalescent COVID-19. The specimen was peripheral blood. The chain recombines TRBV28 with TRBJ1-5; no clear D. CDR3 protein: CASTGGNQPQHF. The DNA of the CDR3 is TGTGCCAGCACCGGGGGCAATCAGCCCCAGCATTTT.